This TCR beta chain was found in a study of graft-versus-host responses after intestinal transplantation. Study-level background: Grafts were multivisceral, liver-intestinal, or isolated intestinal. The whole recipient group had anti-thymocyte globulin induction followed by tacrolimus and steroids for roughly three years. Study-level findings and limits: Analysis identified GvH clones in recipient marrow, with some appearing first in ileum or blood. The study associated peak circulating GvH clone levels with early post-transplant HvG declines.

Produced via immunoSEQ multiplex PCR; TCRdb's table is partial and in-frame only. The sample has tens of thousands of clones; about 95% are singletons. Remarks on this clone: Its specificity is not known.

Unmatched junction bases numbered 14, after V lost 7 bases and J lost 2 bases. The germline V gene encodes CDR1 SNHLY and CDR2 FYNNEI. The CDR3 length is 17 residues. Sequencing was performed on PBMCs, taken 16 days after intestinal transplant. J is TRBJ2-7 and V is TRBV2, with 10 nucleotides matching TRBD1. The receptor comes from a human patient who received an intestinal transplant, so some T cells may come from the graft donor. CDR3 nucleotide sequence: TGTGCCAGCAAGGGACAGGGGTCAATACGTGTAACCTACGAGCAGTACTTC. Residues: CASKGQGSIRVTYEQYF. The entire variable domain, with the rest obtained from reference TRBV2 and TRBJ2-7, is as follows: EPEVTQTPSHQVTQMGQEVILRCVPISNHLYFYWYRQILGQKVEFLVSFYNNEISEKSEIFDDQFSVERPDGSNFTLKIRSTKLEDSAMYFCASKGQGSIRVTYEQYFGPGTRLTVT.